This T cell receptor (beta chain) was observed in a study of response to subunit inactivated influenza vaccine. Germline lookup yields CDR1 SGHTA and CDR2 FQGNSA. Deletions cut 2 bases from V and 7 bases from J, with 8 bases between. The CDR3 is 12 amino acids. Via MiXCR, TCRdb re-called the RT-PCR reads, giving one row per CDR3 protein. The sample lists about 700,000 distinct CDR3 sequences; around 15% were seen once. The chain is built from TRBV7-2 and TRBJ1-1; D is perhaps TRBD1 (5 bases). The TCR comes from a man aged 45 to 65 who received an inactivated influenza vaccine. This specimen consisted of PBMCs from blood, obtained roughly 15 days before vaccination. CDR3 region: CASSLWGYEAFF. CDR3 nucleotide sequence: TGTGCCAGCAGCTTATGGGGCTATGAAGCTTTCTTT.